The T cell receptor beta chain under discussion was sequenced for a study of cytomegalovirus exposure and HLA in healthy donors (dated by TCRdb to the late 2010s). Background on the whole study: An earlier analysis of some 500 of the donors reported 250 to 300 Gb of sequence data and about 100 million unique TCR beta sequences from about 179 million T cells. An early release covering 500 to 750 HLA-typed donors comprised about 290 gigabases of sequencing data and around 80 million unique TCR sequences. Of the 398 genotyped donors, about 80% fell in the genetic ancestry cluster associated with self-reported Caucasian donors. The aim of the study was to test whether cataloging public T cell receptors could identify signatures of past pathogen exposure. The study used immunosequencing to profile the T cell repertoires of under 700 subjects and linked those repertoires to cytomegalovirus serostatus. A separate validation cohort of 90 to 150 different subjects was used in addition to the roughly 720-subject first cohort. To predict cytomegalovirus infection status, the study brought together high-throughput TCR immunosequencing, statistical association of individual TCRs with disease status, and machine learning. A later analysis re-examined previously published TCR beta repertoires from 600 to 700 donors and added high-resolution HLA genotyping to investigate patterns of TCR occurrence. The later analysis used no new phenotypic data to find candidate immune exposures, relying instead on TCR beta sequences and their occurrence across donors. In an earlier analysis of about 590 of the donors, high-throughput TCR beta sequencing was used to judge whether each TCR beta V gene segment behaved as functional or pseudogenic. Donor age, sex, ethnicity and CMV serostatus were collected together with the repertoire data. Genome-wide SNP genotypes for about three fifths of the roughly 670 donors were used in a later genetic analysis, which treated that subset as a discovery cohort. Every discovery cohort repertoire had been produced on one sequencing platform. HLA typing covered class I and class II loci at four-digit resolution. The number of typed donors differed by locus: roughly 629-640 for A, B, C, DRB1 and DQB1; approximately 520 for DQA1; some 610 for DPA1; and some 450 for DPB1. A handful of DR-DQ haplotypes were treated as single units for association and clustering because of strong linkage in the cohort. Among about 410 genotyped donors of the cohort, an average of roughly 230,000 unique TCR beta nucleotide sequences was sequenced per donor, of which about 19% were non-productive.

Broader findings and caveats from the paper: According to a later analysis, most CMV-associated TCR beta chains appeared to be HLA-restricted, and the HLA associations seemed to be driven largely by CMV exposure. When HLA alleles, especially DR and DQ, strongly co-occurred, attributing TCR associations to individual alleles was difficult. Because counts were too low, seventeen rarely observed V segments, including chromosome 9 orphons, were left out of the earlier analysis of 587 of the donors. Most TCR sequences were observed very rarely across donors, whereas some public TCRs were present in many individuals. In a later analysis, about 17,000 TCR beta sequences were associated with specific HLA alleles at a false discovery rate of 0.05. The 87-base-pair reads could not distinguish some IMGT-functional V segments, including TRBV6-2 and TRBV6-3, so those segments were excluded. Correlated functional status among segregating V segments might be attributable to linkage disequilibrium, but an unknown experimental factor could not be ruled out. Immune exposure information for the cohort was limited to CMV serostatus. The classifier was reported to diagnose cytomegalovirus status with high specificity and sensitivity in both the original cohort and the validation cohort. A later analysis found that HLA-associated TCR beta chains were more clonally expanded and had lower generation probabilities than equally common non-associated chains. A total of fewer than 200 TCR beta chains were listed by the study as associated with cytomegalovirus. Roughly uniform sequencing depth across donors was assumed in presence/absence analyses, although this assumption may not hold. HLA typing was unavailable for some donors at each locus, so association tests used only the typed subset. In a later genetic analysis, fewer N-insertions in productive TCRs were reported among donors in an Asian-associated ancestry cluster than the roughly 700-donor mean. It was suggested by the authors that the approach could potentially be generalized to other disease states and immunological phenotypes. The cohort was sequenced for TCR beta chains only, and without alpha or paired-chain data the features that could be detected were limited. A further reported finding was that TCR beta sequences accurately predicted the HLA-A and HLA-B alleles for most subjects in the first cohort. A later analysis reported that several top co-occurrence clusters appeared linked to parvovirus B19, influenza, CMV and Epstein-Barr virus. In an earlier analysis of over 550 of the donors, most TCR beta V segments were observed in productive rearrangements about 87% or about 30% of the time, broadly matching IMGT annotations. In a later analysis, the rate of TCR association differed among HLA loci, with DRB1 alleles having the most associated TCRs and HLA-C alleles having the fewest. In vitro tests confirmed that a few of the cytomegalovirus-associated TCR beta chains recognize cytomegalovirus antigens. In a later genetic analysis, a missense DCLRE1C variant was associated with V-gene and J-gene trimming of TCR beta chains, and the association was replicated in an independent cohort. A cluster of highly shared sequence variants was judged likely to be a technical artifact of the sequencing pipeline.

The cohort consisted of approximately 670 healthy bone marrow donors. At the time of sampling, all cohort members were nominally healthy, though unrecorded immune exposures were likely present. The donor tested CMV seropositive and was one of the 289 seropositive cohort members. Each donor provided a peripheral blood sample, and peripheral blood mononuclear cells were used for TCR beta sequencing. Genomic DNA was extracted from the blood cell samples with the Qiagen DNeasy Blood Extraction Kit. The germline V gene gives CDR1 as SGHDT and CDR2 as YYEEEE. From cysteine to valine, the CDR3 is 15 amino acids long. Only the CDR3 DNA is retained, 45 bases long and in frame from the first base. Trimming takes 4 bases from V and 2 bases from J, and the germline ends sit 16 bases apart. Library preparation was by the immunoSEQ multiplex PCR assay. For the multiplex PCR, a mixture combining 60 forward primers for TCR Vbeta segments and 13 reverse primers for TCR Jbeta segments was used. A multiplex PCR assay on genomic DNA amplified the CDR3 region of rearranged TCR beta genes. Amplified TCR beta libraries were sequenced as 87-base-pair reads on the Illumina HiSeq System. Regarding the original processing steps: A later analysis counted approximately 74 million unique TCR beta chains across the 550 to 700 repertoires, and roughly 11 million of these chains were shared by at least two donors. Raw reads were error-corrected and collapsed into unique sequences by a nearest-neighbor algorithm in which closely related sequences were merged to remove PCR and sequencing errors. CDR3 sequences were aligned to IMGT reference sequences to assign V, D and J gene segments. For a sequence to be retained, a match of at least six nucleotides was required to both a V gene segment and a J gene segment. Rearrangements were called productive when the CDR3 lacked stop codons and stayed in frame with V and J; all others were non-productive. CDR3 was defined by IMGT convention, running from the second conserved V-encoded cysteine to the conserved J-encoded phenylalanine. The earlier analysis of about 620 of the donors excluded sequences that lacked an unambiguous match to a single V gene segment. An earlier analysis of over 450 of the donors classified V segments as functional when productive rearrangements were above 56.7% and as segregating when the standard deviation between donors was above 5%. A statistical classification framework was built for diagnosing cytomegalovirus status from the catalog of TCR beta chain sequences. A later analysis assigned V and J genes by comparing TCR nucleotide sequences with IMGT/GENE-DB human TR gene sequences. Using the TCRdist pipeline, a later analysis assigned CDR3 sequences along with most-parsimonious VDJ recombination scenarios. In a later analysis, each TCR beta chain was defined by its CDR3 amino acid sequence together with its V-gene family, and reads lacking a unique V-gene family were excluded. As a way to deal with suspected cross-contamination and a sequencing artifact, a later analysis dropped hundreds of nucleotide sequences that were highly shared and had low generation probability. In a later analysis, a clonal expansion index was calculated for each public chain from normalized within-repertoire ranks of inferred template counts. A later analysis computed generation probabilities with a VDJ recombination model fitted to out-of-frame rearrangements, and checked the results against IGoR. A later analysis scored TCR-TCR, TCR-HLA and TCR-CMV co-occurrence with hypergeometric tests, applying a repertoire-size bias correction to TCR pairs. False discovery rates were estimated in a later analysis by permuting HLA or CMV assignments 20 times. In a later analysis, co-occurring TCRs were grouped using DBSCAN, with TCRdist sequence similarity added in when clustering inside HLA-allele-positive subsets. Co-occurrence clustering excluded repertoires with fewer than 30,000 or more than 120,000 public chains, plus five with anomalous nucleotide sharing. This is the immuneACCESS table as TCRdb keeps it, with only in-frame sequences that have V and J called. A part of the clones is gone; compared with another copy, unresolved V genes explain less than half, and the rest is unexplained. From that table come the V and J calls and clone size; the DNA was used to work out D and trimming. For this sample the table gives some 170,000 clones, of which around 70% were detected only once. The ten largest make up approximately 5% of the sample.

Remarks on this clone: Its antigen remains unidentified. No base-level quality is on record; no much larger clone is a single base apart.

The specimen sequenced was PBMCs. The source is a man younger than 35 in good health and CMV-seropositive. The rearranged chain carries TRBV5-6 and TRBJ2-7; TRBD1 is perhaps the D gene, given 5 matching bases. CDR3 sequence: CASSPHRLTPYEQYV. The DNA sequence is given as TGTGCCAGCAGCCCGCACAGGCTAACTCCCTACGAGCAGTACGTC.